A selection of T cell receptor beta chains follows, all from one sample in a study of T cell changes during pregnancy in multiple sclerosis. The data were produced by immunoSEQ multiplex PCR, yet TCRdb's version contains in-frame clones alone and is incomplete. The sample lists approximately 32,000 clones, roughly 90% seen once, with about 5.2% in the top ten. The source was peripheral blood, collected in the third trimester of pregnancy. Receptor source: a female donor in good health, enrolled as a control in a pregnancy study. The CDR3 runs from the conserved cysteine through the conserved F or W. Clone size is not always given. Where it is, it says once, few, many or a class for expanded clones.

V gene,clone size,CDR3 protein
TRBV28,.,CASSGQGSGLNNEQFF
TRBV6-5,.,CASTNGQETQYF
TRBV10-3,.,CATQGLTNEKLFF
TRBV7-3,.,CASSFTRVLNTEAFF
TRBV7-9,.,CASSPRGGLPYGYTF
TRBV10-2,.,CASSEGTSGPYEQYF
TRBV5-6,once,CASSLTGDLNQPQHF
TRBV5-1,.,CASSPGLAAPTYNEQFF
TRBV9,.,CASSVEQGGTEAFF
TRBV7-2,.,CASSLALQGRAFF
TRBV5-1,.,CASSLPGVEAFF
TRBV2,.,CASSFGQGGAYEQYF
TRBV5-4,.,CASSLNQGSAGNTIYF
TRBV2,.,CASKTGLQETQYF
TRBV18,.,CASSPPAGGSYEQYF
TRBV9,.,CASSPAGTGSTYEQYF
TRBV10-1,.,CASSALHGQRAFF
TRBV11-1,.,CASSPPVWGQAKNIQYF